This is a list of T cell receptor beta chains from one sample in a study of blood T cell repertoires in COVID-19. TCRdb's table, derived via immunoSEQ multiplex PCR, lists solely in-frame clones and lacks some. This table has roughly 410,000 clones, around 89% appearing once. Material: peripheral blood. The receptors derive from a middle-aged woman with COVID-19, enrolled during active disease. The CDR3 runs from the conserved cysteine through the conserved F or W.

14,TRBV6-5,CASSWGADTGELFF
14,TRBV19,CASIRHHSGNTIYF
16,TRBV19,CASSPLARGGNEKLFF
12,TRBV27,CASRETGHTQYF
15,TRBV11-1,CASSSMDRGTGELFF
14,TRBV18,CASSPLLGEDGYTF
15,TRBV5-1,CASRKLGASGNTIYF
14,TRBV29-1,CSVISGGSTDTQYF
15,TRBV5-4,CASSWRLTEPYEQYF
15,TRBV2,CASVLDSQIADTQYF
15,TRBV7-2,CASSPFRQVSGELFF
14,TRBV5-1,CASREGSNSYEQYF
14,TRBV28,CASSLVGWSGEQYF
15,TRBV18,CASSPGQARNTEAFF
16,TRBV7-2,CASSLALGGETGEQYF
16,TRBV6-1,CASSDDGQGPSYEQYF
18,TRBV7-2,CASSLAAGGLSSYNEQFF
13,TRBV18,CASSPPGRSWPFF
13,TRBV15,CATSRGSSYGYTF
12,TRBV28,CASSSTRETQYF
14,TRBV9,CASSVGGTAYEQYF
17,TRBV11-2,CASSLDQGRVEGETQYF
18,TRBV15,CATSRYGQGGYSNQPQHF
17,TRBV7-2,CASSPSSGRAKGDTQYF
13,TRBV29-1,CSVGDRGNSPLHF
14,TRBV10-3,CAISEIEGYQPQHF
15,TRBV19,CASSIGQGDNSPLHF
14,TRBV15,CATSGGQGNSPLHF
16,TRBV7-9,CASSPNRGAGNTEAFF
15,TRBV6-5,CASSLGGGAYYGYTF